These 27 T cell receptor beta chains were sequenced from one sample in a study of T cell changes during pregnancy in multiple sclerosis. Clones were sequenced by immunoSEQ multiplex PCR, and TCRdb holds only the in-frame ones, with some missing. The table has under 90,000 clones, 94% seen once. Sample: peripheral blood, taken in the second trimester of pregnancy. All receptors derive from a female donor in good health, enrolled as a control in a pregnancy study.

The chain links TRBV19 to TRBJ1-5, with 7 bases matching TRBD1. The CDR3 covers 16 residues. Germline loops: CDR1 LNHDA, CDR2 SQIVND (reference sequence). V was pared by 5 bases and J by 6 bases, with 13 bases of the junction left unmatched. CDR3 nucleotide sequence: TGTGCCAGTAGTCTCGTCCGGGACAGCTTAAGTCAGCCCCAGCATTTT. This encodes CASSLVRDSLSQPQHF.

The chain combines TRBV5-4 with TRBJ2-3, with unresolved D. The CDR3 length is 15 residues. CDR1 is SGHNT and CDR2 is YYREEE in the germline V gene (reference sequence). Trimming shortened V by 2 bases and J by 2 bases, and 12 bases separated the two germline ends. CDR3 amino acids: CASSFKLKNTDTQYF. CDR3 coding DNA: TGTGCCAGCAGCTTTAAGCTGAAAAACACAGATACGCAGTATTTT.

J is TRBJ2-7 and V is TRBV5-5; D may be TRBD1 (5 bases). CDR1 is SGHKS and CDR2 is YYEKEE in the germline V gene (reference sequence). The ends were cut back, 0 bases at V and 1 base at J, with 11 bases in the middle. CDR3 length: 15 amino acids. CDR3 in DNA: TGTGCCAGCAGCTTGGGGGGCCGTGGGTCCTACGAGCAGTACTTC. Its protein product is CASSLGGRGSYEQYF.

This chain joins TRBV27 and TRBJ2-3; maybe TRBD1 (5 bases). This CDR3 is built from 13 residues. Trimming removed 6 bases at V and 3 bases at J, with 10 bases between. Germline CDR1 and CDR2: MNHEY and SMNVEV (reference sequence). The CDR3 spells CASSQGFTDTQYF. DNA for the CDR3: TGTGCCAGCAGCCAGGGCTTTACAGATACGCAGTATTTT.

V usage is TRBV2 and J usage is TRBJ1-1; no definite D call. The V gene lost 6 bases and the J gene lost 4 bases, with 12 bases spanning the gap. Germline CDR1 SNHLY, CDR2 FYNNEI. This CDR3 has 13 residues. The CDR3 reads CASREEISTEAFF. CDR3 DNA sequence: TGTGCCAGCAGAGAGGAGATATCCACTGAAGCTTTCTTT.

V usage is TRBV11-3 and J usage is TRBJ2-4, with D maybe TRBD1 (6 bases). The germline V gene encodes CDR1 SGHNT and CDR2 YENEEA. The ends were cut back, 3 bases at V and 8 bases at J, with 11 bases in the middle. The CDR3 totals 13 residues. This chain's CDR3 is CASSFSGVDIQYF. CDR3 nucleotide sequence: TGTGCCAGCAGCTTTTCAGGGGTTGACATTCAGTACTTC.

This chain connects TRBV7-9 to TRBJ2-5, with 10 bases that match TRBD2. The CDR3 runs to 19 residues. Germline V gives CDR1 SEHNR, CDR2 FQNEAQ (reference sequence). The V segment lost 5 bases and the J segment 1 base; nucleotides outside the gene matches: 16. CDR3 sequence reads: CASSRRDRLVAGGQETQYF. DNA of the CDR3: TGTGCCAGCAGCCGCAGGGACAGGTTGGTAGCGGGAGGCCAAGAGACCCAGTACTTC.

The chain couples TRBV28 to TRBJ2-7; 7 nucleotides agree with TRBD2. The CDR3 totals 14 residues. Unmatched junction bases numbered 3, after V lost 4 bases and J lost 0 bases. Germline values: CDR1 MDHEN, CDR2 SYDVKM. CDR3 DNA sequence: TGTGCCAGCAGTTCAGCGGGAAGCTCCTACGAGCAGTACTTC. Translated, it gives CASSSAGSSYEQYF. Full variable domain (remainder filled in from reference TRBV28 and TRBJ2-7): DVKVTQSSRYLVKRTGEKVFLECVQDMDHENMFWYRQDPGLGLRLIYFSYDVKMKEKGDIPEGYSVSREKKERFSLILESASTNQTSMYLCASSSAGSSYEQYFGPGTRLTVT.

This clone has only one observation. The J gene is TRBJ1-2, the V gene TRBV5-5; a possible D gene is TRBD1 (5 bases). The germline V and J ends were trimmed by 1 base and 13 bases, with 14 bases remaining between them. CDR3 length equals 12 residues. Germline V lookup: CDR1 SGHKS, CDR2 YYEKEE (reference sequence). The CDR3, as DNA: TGTGCCAGCAGCTTGTACGGGGGTCGAGGCACCTTC. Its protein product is CASSLYGGRGTF.

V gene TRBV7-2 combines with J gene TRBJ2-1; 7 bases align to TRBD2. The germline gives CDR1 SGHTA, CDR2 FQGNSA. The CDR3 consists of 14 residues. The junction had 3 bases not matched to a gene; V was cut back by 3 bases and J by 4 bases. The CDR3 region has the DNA TGTGCCAGCAGCTTGGGGGGAGGGTACAATGAGCAGTTCTTC. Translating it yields CASSLGGGYNEQFF.

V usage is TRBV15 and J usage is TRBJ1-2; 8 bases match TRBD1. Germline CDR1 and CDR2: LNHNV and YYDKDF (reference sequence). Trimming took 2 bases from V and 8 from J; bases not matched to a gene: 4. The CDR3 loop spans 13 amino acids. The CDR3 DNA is TGTGCCACCAGCAGACAGGGGGCCGAGGGCTACACCTTC. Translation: CATSRQGAEGYTF. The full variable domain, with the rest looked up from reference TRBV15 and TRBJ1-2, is DAMVIQNPRYQVTQFGKPVTLSCSQTLNHNVMYWYQQKSSQAPKLLFHYYDKDFNNEADTPDNFQSRRPNTSFCFLDIRSPGLGDTAMYLCATSRQGAEGYTFGSGTRLTVV.

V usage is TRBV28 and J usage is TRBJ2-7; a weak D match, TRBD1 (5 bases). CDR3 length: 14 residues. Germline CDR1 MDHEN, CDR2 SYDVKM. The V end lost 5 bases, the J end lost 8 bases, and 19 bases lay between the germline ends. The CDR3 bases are TGTGCCAGCAGTCATTCCCTAGACAGCCGCAAGCAGTACTTC. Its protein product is CASSHSLDSRKQYF.

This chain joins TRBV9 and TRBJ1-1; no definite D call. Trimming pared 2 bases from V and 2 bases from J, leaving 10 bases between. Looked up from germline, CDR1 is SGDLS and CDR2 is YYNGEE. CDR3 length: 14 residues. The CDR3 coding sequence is TGTGCCAGCAGCGTCGAGACAATTAACACTGAAGCTTTCTTT. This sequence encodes CASSVETINTEAFF.

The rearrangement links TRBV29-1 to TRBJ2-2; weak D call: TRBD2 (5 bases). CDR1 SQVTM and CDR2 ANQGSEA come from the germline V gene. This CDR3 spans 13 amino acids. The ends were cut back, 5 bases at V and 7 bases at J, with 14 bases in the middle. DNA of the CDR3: TGCAGCGTTCCCCGGACTGTTGGCGGGGAGCTGTTTTTT. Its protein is CSVPRTVGGELFF.

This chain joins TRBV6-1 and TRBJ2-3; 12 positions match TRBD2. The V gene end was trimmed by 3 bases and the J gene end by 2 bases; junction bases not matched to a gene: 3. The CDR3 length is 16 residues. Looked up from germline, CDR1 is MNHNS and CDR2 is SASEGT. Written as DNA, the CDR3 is TGTGCCAGCAGTGAGCTAGCGGGAGGGACCACAGATACGCAGTATTTT. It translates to CASSELAGGTTDTQYF.

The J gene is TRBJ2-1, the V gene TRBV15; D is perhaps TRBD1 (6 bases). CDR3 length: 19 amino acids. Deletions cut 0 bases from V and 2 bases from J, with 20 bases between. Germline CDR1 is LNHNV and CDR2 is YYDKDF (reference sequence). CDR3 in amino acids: CATSRDLSPGAGAYNEQFF. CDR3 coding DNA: TGTGCCACCAGCAGAGATCTTTCTCCCGGGGCAGGGGCCTACAATGAGCAGTTCTTC.

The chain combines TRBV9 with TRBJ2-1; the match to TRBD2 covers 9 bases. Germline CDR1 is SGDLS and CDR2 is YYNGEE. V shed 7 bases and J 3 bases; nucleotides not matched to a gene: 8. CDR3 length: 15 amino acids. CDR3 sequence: CASSPSSGVYNEQFF. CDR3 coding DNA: TGTGCCAGCTCCCCGTCTAGCGGGGTCTACAATGAGCAGTTCTTC.

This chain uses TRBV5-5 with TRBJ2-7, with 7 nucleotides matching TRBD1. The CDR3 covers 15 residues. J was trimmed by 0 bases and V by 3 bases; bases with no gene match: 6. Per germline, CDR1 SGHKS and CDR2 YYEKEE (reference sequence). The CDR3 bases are TGTGCCAGCAGCTCAAGACAGGGTGACTCCTACGAGCAGTACTTC. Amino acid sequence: CASSSRQGDSYEQYF.

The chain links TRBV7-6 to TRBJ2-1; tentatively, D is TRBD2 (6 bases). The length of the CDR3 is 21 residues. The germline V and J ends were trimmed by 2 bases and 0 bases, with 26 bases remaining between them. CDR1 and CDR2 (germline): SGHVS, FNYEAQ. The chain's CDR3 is CASSLSLQSSGTESSYNEQFF. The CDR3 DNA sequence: TGTGCCAGCAGCTTATCCCTCCAATCATCCGGGACTGAAAGCTCCTACAATGAGCAGTTCTTC.

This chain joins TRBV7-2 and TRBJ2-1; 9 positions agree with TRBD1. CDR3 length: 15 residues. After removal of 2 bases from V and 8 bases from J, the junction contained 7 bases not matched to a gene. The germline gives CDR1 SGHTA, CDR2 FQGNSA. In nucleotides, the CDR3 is TGTGCCAGCAGCTTAACGGGACAGGGTTGGGATGAGCAGTTCTTC. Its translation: CASSLTGQGWDEQFF.

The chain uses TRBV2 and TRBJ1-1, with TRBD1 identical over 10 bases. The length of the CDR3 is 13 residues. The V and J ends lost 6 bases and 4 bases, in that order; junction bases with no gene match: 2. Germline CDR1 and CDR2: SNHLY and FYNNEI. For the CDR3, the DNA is TGTGCCAGCAGGACAGGGGGCCTCACTGAAGCTTTCTTT. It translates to CASRTGGLTEAFF.

The CDR3 DNA reads TGCAGTGCTCTTGACAGGGTTCAAGCTTTCTTT. Its translation: CSALDRVQAFF. This chain connects TRBV20-1 to TRBJ1-1; 7 bases map to TRBD1. Germline V CDR1 and CDR2: DFQATT, SNEGSKA (reference sequence). J was trimmed by 9 bases and V by 5 bases; bases with no gene match: 6. The CDR3 consists of 11 residues.

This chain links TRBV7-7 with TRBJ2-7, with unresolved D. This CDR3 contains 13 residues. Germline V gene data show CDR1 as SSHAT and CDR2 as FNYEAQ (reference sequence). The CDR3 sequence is CASSNGPFGEQYF. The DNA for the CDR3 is TGTGCTAGTTCTAATGGGCCATTCGGCGAGCAGTACTTC. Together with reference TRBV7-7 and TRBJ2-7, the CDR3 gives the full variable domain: GAGVSQSPRYKVTKRGQDVTLRCDPISSHATLYWYQQALGQGPEFLTYFNYEAQPDKSGLPSDRFSAERPEGSISTLTIQRTEQRDSAMYRCASSNGPFGEQYFGPGTRLTVT.

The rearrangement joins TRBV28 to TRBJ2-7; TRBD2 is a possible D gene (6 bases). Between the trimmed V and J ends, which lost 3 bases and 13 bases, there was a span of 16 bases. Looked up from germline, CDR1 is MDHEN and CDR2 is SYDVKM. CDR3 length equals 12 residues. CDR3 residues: CASSLVGGWGYF. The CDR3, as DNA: TGTGCCAGCAGTTTGGTAGGAGGGTGGGGTTACTTC.

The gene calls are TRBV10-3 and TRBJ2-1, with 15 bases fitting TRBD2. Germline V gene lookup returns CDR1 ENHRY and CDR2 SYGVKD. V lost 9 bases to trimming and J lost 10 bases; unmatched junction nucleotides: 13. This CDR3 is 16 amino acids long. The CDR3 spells CAIGLAGGPGIKEQFF. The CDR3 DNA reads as TGTGCCATAGGACTAGCGGGAGGGCCGGGCATCAAGGAGCAGTTCTTC.

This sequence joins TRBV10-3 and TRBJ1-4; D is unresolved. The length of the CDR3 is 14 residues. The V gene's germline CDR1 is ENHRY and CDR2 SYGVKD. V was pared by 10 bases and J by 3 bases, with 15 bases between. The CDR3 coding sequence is TGTGCCACCCAAGGAGGGCAGTCTAATGAAAAACTGTTTTTT. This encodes CATQGGQSNEKLFF.

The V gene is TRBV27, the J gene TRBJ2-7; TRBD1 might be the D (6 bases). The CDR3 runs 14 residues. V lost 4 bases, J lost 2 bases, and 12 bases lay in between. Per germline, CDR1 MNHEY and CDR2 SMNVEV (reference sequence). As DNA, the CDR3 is TGTGCCAGCAGTTCCCGGGACAAGACCTACGAGCAGTACTTC. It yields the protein CASSSRDKTYEQYF.